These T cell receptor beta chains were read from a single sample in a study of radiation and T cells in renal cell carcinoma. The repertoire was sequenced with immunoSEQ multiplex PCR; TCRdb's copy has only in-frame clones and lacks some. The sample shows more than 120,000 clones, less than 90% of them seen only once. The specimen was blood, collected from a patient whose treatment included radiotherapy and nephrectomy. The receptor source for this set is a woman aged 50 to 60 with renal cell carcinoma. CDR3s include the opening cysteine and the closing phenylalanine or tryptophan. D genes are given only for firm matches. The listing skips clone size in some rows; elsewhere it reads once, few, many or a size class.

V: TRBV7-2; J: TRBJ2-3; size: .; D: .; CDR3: CASSPVGDTQYF; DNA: TGTGCCAGCAGCCCAGTCGGGGATACGCAGTATTTT
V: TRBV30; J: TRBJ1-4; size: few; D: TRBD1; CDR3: CAWRPGQINEKLFF; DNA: TGTGCCTGGAGACCGGGACAGATAAATGAAAAACTGTTTTTT
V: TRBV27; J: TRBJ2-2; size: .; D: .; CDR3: CASTSGHNTGELFF; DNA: TGTGCCAGCACCTCGGGACACAACACCGGGGAGCTGTTTTTT
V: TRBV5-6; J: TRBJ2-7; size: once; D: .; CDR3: CASSPSGHENSYEQYF; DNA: TGTGCCAGCAGCCCGTCGGGACACGAAAATTCCTACGAGCAGTACTTC
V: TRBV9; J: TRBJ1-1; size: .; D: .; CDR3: CASSVGAGILMNTEAFF; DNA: TGTGCCAGCAGCGTAGGAGCAGGTATACTCATGAACACTGAAGCTTTCTTT
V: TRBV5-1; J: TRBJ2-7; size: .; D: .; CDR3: CASSLGMGGGEQYF; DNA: TGCGCCAGCAGCTTGGGAATGGGAGGCGGAGAGCAGTACTTC
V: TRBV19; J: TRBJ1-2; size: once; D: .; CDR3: CASSSTGNYGYTF; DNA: TGTGCCAGTAGTTCAACAGGGAACTATGGCTACACCTTC
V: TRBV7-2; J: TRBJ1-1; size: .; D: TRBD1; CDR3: CASLPTGANTEAFF; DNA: TGTGCCAGCCTTCCGACAGGGGCGAACACTGAAGCTTTCTTT
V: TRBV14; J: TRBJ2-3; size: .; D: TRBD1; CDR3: CASSPLLGQGGTDTQYF; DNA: TGTGCCAGCAGCCCCCTTCTGGGACAGGGTGGCACAGATACGCAGTATTTT
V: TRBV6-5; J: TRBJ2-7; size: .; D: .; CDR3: CASSEPGEQYF; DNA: TGTGCCAGCAGTGAACCCGGCGAGCAGTACTTC
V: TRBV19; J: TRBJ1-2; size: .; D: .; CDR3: CASSISGGPDGYTF; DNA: TGTGCCAGTAGTATTTCGGGGGGGCCCGATGGCTACACCTTC
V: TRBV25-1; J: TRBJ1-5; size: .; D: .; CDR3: CASSDTQGSNQPQHF; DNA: TGTGCCAGCAGTGATACGCAGGGGTCAAATCAGCCCCAGCATTTT
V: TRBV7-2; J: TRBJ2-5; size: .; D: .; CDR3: CASSLDSAPLETQYF; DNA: TGTGCCAGCAGCTTAGACAGTGCCCCTCTGGAGACCCAGTACTTC
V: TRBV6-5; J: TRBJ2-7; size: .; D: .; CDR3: CATKGADIPSEQYF; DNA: TGTGCCACCAAAGGGGCGGACATCCCCTCCGAGCAGTACTTC
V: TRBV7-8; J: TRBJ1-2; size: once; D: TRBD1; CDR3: CASSVSMDRDYGYTF; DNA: TGTGCCAGCAGCGTTAGCATGGACAGGGACTATGGCTACACCTTC
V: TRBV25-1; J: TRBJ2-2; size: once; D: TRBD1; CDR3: CASSAGQGLTGELFF; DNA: TGTGCCAGCAGTGCGGGACAGGGGCTCACCGGGGAGCTGTTTTTT
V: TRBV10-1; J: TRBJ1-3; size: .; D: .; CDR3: CASGNSETGNTIYF; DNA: TGCGCCAGCGGGAACAGCGAAACTGGAAACACCATATATTTT
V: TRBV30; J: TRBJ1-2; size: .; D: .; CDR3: CAWSPGGGSYGYTF; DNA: TGTGCCTGGAGCCCTGGGGGGGGCTCCTATGGCTACACCTTC
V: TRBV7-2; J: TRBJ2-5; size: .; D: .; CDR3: CASSSQVQETQYF; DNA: TGTGCCAGCAGCTCACAGGTCCAAGAGACCCAGTACTTC
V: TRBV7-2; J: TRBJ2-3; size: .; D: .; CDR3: CASRQAPSTDTQYF; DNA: TGTGCCAGCAGGCAAGCCCCTAGTACAGATACGCAGTATTTT
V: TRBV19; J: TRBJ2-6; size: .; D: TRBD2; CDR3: CASSKPPSGGSGANVLTF; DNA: TGTGCCAGTAGTAAGCCCCCTAGCGGGGGCTCTGGGGCCAACGTCCTGACTTTC
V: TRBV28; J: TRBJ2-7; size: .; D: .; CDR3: CASSPGRYEQYF; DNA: TGTGCCAGCAGCCCCGGGCGGTACGAGCAGTACTTC
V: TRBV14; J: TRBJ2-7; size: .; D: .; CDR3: CASSHPRLSYEQYF; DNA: TGTGCCAGCAGCCACCCACGCCTCTCCTACGAGCAGTACTTC
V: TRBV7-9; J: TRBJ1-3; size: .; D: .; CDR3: CASSVTQGYSGNTIYF; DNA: TGTGCCAGCAGCGTAACACAGGGTTATTCTGGAAACACCATATATTTT
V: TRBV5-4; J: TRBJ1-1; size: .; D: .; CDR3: CASSPPSFGTEAFF; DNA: TGTGCCAGCAGCCCCCCGAGTTTTGGCACTGAAGCTTTCTTT